The 24 T cell receptor beta chains below all came from one sample that was sequenced in a study of cytomegalovirus exposure and HLA in healthy donors. In the PCR, 60 Vbeta and 13 Jbeta primers were used. TCRdb's copy holds only in-frame clones and misses some; the assay was immunoSEQ multiplex PCR. The sample carries 110,000 or so clones, roughly three quarters recorded once. Input material: PBMCs. The receptors here all came from a man aged 30 to 39 in good health and CMV-seronegative.

The chain combines TRBV5-1 with TRBJ1-5; 7 nucleotides line up with TRBD1. The CDR3 loop spans 15 amino acids. Germline trimming cut 4 bases from V and 5 bases from J; bases unmatched to any gene: 9. Per the germline V gene, CDR1 is SGHRS and CDR2 is YFSETQ. The CDR3 nucleotides read TGCGCCAGCAGCCCCTCAGGGGGGTCGGATCAGCCCCAGCATTTT. Protein product: CASSPSGGSDQPQHF.

The chain employs TRBV7-6 and TRBJ2-1, with 7 bases identical to TRBD1. This CDR3 is built from 15 residues. V shed 5 bases, J shed 0 bases, and the junction held 4 bases outside the gene matches. CDR1 SGHVS and CDR2 FNYEAQ come from the germline V gene. The DNA for the CDR3 is TGTGCCAGCAGCGTCGGGACAGCCTCCTACAATGAGCAGTTCTTC. It encodes CASSVGTASYNEQFF.

The rearrangement links TRBV6-1 to TRBJ1-2; possibly TRBD1 for D (5 bases). The germline CDR1 and CDR2 sequences are MNHNS and SASEGT. Trimming took off 3 bases at V and 0 bases at J, with 14 bases between the two ends. The CDR3 loop spans 16 amino acids. The CDR3 DNA sequence: TGTGCCAGCAGTGAGTCCGGACCGGGGGCTAACTATGGCTACACCTTC. Translation: CASSESGPGANYGYTF.

V usage is TRBV4-3 and J usage is TRBJ2-3, with TRBD2 matching over 7 bases. Germline V lookup: CDR1 LGHNA, CDR2 YSLEER. The CDR3 runs 15 residues. V gave up 3 bases and J gave up 4 bases; unmatched junction bases: 7. CDR3 DNA: TGCGCCAGCAGCCACCGAGGGGCGGGGGCAGATACGCAGTATTTT. This codes for CASSHRGAGADTQYF.

The chain has TRBV7-2 and TRBJ1-4; maybe TRBD1 (6 bases). The V end was cut by 2 bases, the J end by 8 bases, with 6 bases between. Germline lookup yields CDR1 SGHTA and CDR2 FQGNSA. This CDR3 is built from 12 residues. Written as DNA, the CDR3 is TGTGCCAGCAGCTTACAGGGGGAAAAACTGTTTTTT. It is translated as CASSLQGEKLFF.

Only a few counts were recorded for this clone. This chain uses TRBV19 with TRBJ1-1; 9 nucleotides align to TRBD1. V gave up 5 bases and J gave up 2 bases; unmatched junction bases: 6. Germline V gene data show CDR1 as LNHDA and CDR2 as SQIVND (reference sequence). The CDR3 is made up of 15 amino acids. CDR3 coding DNA: TGTGCCAGTAGTCTCACAGGGGGCGCAAACACTGAAGCTTTCTTT. Translating gives CASSLTGGANTEAFF.

The rearrangement uses TRBV13 and TRBJ1-1; TRBD1 aligns across 8 bases. Trimming cost V 5 bases and J 3 bases; bases outside gene matches: 8. There are 15 residues in the CDR3. Germline V lookup: CDR1 PRHDT, CDR2 FYEKMQ (reference sequence). The CDR3 loop is CASSTRQGLDTEAFF. CDR3 sequence (DNA): TGTGCCAGCAGCACAAGACAGGGGCTGGACACTGAAGCTTTCTTT.

This clone has only a few counts. This rearrangement joins TRBV14 to TRBJ2-3, with D perhaps TRBD2 (6 bases). From germline, CDR1 is SGHDN and CDR2 FVKESK. The length of the CDR3 is 19 residues. The ends were cut back, 0 bases at V and 6 bases at J, with 25 bases in the middle. This chain's CDR3 is CASSQEGRMSGPPRDTQYF. The CDR3 DNA reads TGTGCCAGCAGCCAAGAGGGTAGGATGAGCGGGCCCCCTAGGGATACGCAGTATTTT.

The chain couples TRBV7-9 to TRBJ2-1; TRBD1 matches at 11 bases. With 5 bases clipped from V and 6 bases from J, the junction kept 9 bases outside the gene matches. Germline CDR1 and CDR2: SEHNR and FQNEAQ (reference sequence). CDR3 length: 16 amino acids. The CDR3 nucleotides read TGTGCCAGCAGCCCCAGGGGGACAGGGGGGCTCAATGAGCAGTTCTTC. This encodes CASSPRGTGGLNEQFF.

J is TRBJ1-5 and V is TRBV11-3; 9 bases map to TRBD1. Germline CDR1 and CDR2: SGHNT and YENEEA. This CDR3 has 18 residues. V lost 0 bases to trimming and J lost 0 bases; unmatched junction nucleotides: 6. The CDR3, as DNA: TGTGCCAGCAGCTTAGATCTCGACAGGGGGTATAGCAATCAGCCCCAGCATTTT. It codes for CASSLDLDRGYSNQPQHF. Together with reference TRBV11-3 and TRBJ1-5, the CDR3 gives the full variable domain: EAGVVQSPRYKIIEKKQPVAFWCNPISGHNTLYWYLQNLGQGPELLIRYENEEAVDDSQLPKDRFSAERLKGVDSTLKIQPAELGDSAVYLCASSLDLDRGYSNQPQHFGDGTRLSIL.

The chain links TRBV30 to TRBJ1-4; 7 nucleotides align to TRBD1. V lost 2 bases and J lost 8; bases outside the gene matches: 8. Germline V gene sequence: CDR1 GTSNPN, CDR2 SVGIG (reference sequence). The CDR3 has 14 amino acids. The CDR3 loop reads CAWSLTGNQEKLFF. The CDR3 DNA follows: TGTGCCTGGAGTCTGACAGGGAATCAGGAAAAACTGTTTTTT.

This chain uses TRBV5-8 with TRBJ2-2, with a tentative D call TRBD2 (7 bases). Germline-derived CDR1 and CDR2 are SGHTS and YDEGEE. This CDR3 has 14 amino acids. With 6 bases removed from V and 6 bases from J, the gap between germline ends came to 15 bases. The CDR3 region is CASTLRGGSGELFF. The CDR3 nucleotides read TGTGCCAGCACCCTAAGGGGGGGCTCCGGGGAGCTGTTTTTT.

A few counts support this clone. This chain connects TRBV7-2 to TRBJ2-2; TRBD2 matches 8 bases. Germline V CDR1 and CDR2: SGHTA, FQGNSA. The CDR3 spans 17 residues. After removal of 3 bases from V and 5 bases from J, the junction contained 11 bases not matched to a gene. For the CDR3, the DNA is TGTGCCAGCAGCTTGGCGACTAGCGTATCTTATACCGGGGAGCTGTTTTTT. As protein: CASSLATSVSYTGELFF.

This rearrangement joins TRBV28 to TRBJ1-6; D may be TRBD1 (5 bases). V was clipped by 6 bases and J by 3 bases, with 12 bases between them. Germline loops: CDR1 MDHEN, CDR2 SYDVKM. The CDR3 sequence is 15 residues long. The DNA for the CDR3 is TGTGCCAGCAGACATGGGGGGAACTATAATTCACCCCTCCACTTT. The encoded protein is CASRHGGNYNSPLHF.

The J gene is TRBJ2-7, the V gene TRBV6-1; D is possibly TRBD1 (5 bases). The ends were cut back, 3 bases at V and 3 bases at J, with 6 bases in the middle. The CDR3 loop spans 12 amino acids. In germline, CDR1 is MNHNS, CDR2 SASEGT. CDR3 DNA: TGTGCCAGCAGTGATGACAGCTACGAGCAGTACTTC. It encodes CASSDDSYEQYF.

This chain uses TRBV28 with TRBJ2-3, with D unresolved. The CDR3 spans 11 residues. CDR1 is MDHEN and CDR2 is SYDVKM in the germline V gene. V shed 8 bases and J shed 5 bases, with 8 bases lying between them. The CDR3 nucleotides are TGTGCCAGCTCCGTCGGAGATACGCAGTATTTT. Its protein product is CASSVGDTQYF.

The rearrangement uses TRBV27 and TRBJ1-1; 7 bases align to TRBD1. The CDR3 is made up of 16 amino acids. The germline V gene has CDR1 MNHEY and CDR2 SMNVEV (reference sequence). With V trimmed by 5 bases and J by 1 base, 10 bases remained unmatched. CDR3 DNA sequence: TGTGCCAGCAGTCCCCCCCCGACAGGGCCGAACACTGAAGCTTTCTTT. This codes for CASSPPPTGPNTEAFF.

The V and J genes are TRBV7-2 and TRBJ1-3; TRBD1 matches 7 bases. Germline trimming cut 5 bases from V and 9 bases from J; bases unmatched to any gene: 7. This CDR3 region has 13 residues. CDR1 and CDR2 (germline): SGHTA, FQGNSA. CDR3 region: CASSLGQAATIYF. As DNA, the CDR3 is TGTGCCAGCAGCCTTGGACAGGCAGCCACCATATATTTT.

The chain recombines TRBV14 with TRBJ1-1; the D is unclear. This CDR3 is 16 amino acids long. From germline, CDR1 is SGHDN and CDR2 FVKESK. V shed 0 bases and J shed 2 bases, with 13 bases lying between them. CDR3 sequence (DNA): TGTGCCAGCAGCCAAGATGGCATCGGGAGAAACACTGAAGCTTTCTTT. Its translation: CASSQDGIGRNTEAFF.

This chain joins TRBV7-2 and TRBJ1-3; tentatively, D is TRBD1 (5 bases). This CDR3 has 15 amino acids. Germline V gene lookup returns CDR1 SGHTA and CDR2 FQGNSA. V was trimmed by 1 base and J by 0 bases, leaving 7 bases between them. The CDR3 sequence is CASSLDRSSGNTIYF. CDR3 bases: TGTGCCAGCAGCTTAGACAGGAGCTCTGGAAACACCATATATTTT.

The V and J genes are TRBV4-2 and TRBJ2-4; tentative D call: TRBD2 (6 bases). V was clipped by 0 bases and J by 1 base, with 22 bases between them. From germline, CDR1 is LGHNA and CDR2 YNFKEQ. CDR3 length: 20 residues. The CDR3 sequence: CASSQDISFGGTEAKNIQYF. DNA for the CDR3: TGTGCCAGCAGCCAAGATATTAGCTTTGGGGGGACCGAGGCCAAAAACATTCAGTACTTC.

In this sample, this clone turned up a few times. V is TRBV5-6 and J is TRBJ2-1; TRBD1 is a possible D gene (6 bases). Trimming shortened V by 0 bases and J by 5 bases, and 18 bases separated the two germline ends. The CDR3 sequence is 17 residues long. Germline-derived CDR1 and CDR2 are SGHDT and YYEEEE. DNA of the CDR3: TGTGCCAGCAGCTTGGCCTTGAAGCAGGGGCCCGACAATGAGCAGTTCTTC. Translating it yields CASSLALKQGPDNEQFF.

The chain has TRBV29-1 and TRBJ1-4, with 7 bases that match TRBD1. V trimming: 7 bases; J trimming: 8 bases; junction bases outside the gene matches: 7. The CDR3 has 12 amino acids. Germline values: CDR1 SQVTM, CDR2 ANQGSEA. The CDR3 sequence is CSASDRHEKLFF. The CDR3, as DNA: TGCAGCGCCTCGGACAGGCACGAAAAACTGTTTTTT. Full variable domain (missing parts from reference TRBV29-1 and TRBJ1-4): SAVISQKPSRDICQRGTSLTIQCQVDSQVTMMFWYRQQPGQSLTLIATANQGSEATYESGFVIDKFPISRPNLTFSTLTVSNMSPEDSSIYLCSASDRHEKLFFGSGTQLSVL.

This chain joins TRBV29-1 and TRBJ2-5, with 10 bases fitting TRBD1. The J segment lost 0 bases and the V segment lost 6 bases, leaving 4 bases of the junction unmatched. The CDR3 sequence is 14 residues long. From germline, CDR1 is SQVTM and CDR2 ANQGSEA. The CDR3 reads CSVPTGGYQETQYF. CDR3 sequence (DNA): TGCAGCGTACCGACAGGGGGCTACCAAGAGACCCAGTACTTC. The whole variable domain, remainder taken from reference TRBV29-1 and TRBJ2-5, is SAVISQKPSRDICQRGTSLTIQCQVDSQVTMMFWYRQQPGQSLTLIATANQGSEATYESGFVIDKFPISRPNLTFSTLTVSNMSPEDSSIYLCSVPTGGYQETQYFGPGTRLLVL.